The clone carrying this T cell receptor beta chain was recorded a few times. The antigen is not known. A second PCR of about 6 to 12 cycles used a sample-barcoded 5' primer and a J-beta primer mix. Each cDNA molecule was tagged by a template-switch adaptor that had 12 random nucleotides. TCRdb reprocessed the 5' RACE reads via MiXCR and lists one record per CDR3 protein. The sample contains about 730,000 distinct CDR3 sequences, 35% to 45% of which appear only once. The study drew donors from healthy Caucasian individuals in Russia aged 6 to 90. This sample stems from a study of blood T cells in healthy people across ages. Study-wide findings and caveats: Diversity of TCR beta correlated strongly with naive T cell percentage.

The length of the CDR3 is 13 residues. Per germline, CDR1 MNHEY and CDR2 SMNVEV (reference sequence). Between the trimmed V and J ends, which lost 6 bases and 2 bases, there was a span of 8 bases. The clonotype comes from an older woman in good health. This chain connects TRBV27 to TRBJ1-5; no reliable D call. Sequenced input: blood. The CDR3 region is CASRPGGNQPQHF. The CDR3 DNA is TGTGCCAGCAGGCCGGGTGGCAATCAGCCCCAGCATTTT.